Listed below are T cell receptor beta chains from one sample, sequenced in a study of identifying expanded T cells in peripheral blood. TCRdb's table, derived via immunoSEQ multiplex PCR, lists solely in-frame clones and lacks some. In the table there are 100,000 or so clones, about 91% of which are singletons. Sequencing used blood. The receptors were sampled from a person between 18 and 70 years old in good health. Each CDR3 is given with its conserved first and last residue. The D gene is left open where the match is weak. Only some rows state a clone size, as once, few, many or a class for expanded clones.

CDR3nt: TGTGCCAGCAGCTTAGGCGGCGGCACCTACGAGCAGTACTTC; CDR3aa: CASSLGGGTYEQYF; len: 14; v_gene: TRBV7-3; d_gene: .; abundance: .; j_gene: TRBJ2-7
CDR3nt: TGTGCCAGCAGTCTACAGCCAAGGGATAACACTGAGCAGTTCTTC; CDR3aa: CASSLQPRDNTEQFF; len: 15; v_gene: TRBV28; d_gene: .; abundance: .; j_gene: TRBJ2-1
CDR3nt: TGTGCCAGCAGCCGGCAGGATGGTCAGCCCCAGCATTTT; CDR3aa: CASSRQDGQPQHF; len: 13; v_gene: TRBV5-4; d_gene: .; abundance: .; j_gene: TRBJ1-5
CDR3nt: TGTGCCAGCAGCAAATTTGAGAGGGAGACCCAGTACTTC; CDR3aa: CASSKFERETQYF; len: 13; v_gene: TRBV21-1; d_gene: .; abundance: .; j_gene: TRBJ2-5
CDR3nt: TGTGCCAGCAGTGAACAGGAGATGAATGGCTACACCTTC; CDR3aa: CASSEQEMNGYTF; len: 13; v_gene: TRBV2; d_gene: .; abundance: .; j_gene: TRBJ1-2
CDR3nt: TGTGCCAGCAGCTTATCATTTCGGCCGCTTGGGTCCTCCTATGGCTACACCTTC; CDR3aa: CASSLSFRPLGSSYGYTF; len: 18; v_gene: TRBV7-9; d_gene: .; abundance: .; j_gene: TRBJ1-2
CDR3nt: TGTGCCAGCAGCTTGGCTTTTTCTGAAAAACTGTTTTTT; CDR3aa: CASSLAFSEKLFF; len: 13; v_gene: TRBV5-4; d_gene: .; abundance: .; j_gene: TRBJ1-4
CDR3nt: TGTGCCAGCAGTGACGACAGTAACTATGGCTACACCTTC; CDR3aa: CASSDDSNYGYTF; len: 13; v_gene: TRBV6-5; d_gene: .; abundance: .; j_gene: TRBJ1-2
CDR3nt: TGCGCCAGCAGGCGGGGACTAGCGGGAGTAGATACGCAGTATTTT; CDR3aa: CASRRGLAGVDTQYF; len: 15; v_gene: TRBV5-1; d_gene: TRBD2; abundance: .; j_gene: TRBJ2-3
CDR3nt: TGCGCCAGCAGCCCCTCTACCGGAGGCTCCTACAATGAGCAGTTCTTC; CDR3aa: CASSPSTGGSYNEQFF; len: 16; v_gene: TRBV5-1; d_gene: .; abundance: .; j_gene: TRBJ2-1
CDR3nt: TGTGCCAGCGGTAATCTCCCCGGCTACGAGCAGTACTTC; CDR3aa: CASGNLPGYEQYF; len: 13; v_gene: TRBV7-9; d_gene: .; abundance: .; j_gene: TRBJ2-7
CDR3nt: TGTGCCATCAACGACAGGCCCCAAGAGACCCAGTACTTC; CDR3aa: CAINDRPQETQYF; len: 13; v_gene: TRBV10-3; d_gene: .; abundance: .; j_gene: TRBJ2-5
CDR3nt: TGTGCCAGCAGTTTTCGGAACTCCTACAATGAGCAGTTCTTC; CDR3aa: CASSFRNSYNEQFF; len: 14; v_gene: TRBV28; d_gene: .; abundance: .; j_gene: TRBJ2-1
CDR3nt: TGTGCCAGTATGGACCGTTACGCTGAAGCTTTCTTT; CDR3aa: CASMDRYAEAFF; len: 12; v_gene: TRBV19; d_gene: .; abundance: .; j_gene: TRBJ1-1
CDR3nt: TGTGCCAGCAGTTACGTGGATTCACCCCTCCACTTT; CDR3aa: CASSYVDSPLHF; len: 12; v_gene: TRBV6-5; d_gene: .; abundance: few; j_gene: TRBJ1-6
CDR3nt: TGTGCCAGTAGTAACGACAGGGGGAATGAGCAGTTCTTC; CDR3aa: CASSNDRGNEQFF; len: 13; v_gene: TRBV19; d_gene: TRBD1; abundance: .; j_gene: TRBJ2-1
CDR3nt: TGTGCCAGCAGTTACCCCCATAGGAGGGACACTGAAGCTTTCTTT; CDR3aa: CASSYPHRRDTEAFF; len: 15; v_gene: TRBV6-6; d_gene: .; abundance: .; j_gene: TRBJ1-1